This T cell receptor beta chain was obtained from a study of cytomegalovirus exposure and HLA in healthy donors (dated by TCRdb to the late 2010s). General notes on the study: An earlier analysis of approximately 550 of the donors reported 250 to 300 Gb of sequence data and some 120 million unique TCR beta sequences from approximately 180 million T cells. An early release that covered roughly 600 HLA-typed donors contained approximately 290 gigabases of sequencing data and 75 million to 100 million unique TCR sequences. Of the roughly 410 genotyped donors, more than 75% were placed in the genetic ancestry cluster associated with self-reported Caucasian donors. The aim of the study was to test whether cataloging public T cell receptors could identify signatures of past pathogen exposure. The study used immunosequencing to profile the T cell repertoires of more than 650 subjects and linked those repertoires to cytomegalovirus serostatus. A separate validation cohort of over 95 different subjects was used in addition to the roughly 700-subject first cohort. To predict cytomegalovirus infection status, the study brought together high-throughput TCR immunosequencing, statistical association of individual TCRs with disease status, and machine learning. A later analysis re-examined previously published TCR beta repertoires from several hundred donors and added high-resolution HLA genotyping to investigate patterns of TCR occurrence. Rather than using new phenotypic data, the later analysis identified candidate immune exposures from TCR beta sequences and from how often those sequences occurred across donors. An earlier analysis of some 500 of the donors applied high-throughput TCR beta sequencing to assess whether each TCR beta V gene segment acted as functional or pseudogenic. Donor age, sex, ethnicity and CMV serostatus were collected together with the repertoire data. In a later genetic analysis, genome-wide SNP genotypes for about three fifths of the roughly 670 donors were used, and that subset was treated as a discovery cohort. Every discovery cohort repertoire had been produced on one sequencing platform. Class I and class II HLA loci were covered by the typing at four-digit resolution. Typing coverage varied by locus: roughly 620-640 donors for A, B, C, DRB1 and DQB1; approximately 520 for DQA1; over 600 for DPA1; under 490 for DPB1. Because of strong linkage in the cohort, five DR-DQ haplotypes were treated as single units for association and clustering. Among roughly 370 genotyped donors of the cohort, an average of approximately 240,000 unique TCR beta nucleotide sequences were sequenced per donor, roughly 20% of them non-productive.

The CDR1 and CDR2 encoded by the germline V gene are SGHVS and FQNEAQ. The V and J ends are trimmed by 1 base and 3 bases, leaving 11 bases between them. Inclusive of the bounding cysteine and phenylalanine, the CDR3 is 15 residues long. The retained sequence is limited to the CDR3, 45 bases, with the frame set at the first base. Overall study outcomes, separate from this receptor: While some public TCRs were present in many individuals, most TCR sequences turned up only very rarely across donors. Compared with the 666-donor mean, donors in an Asian-associated ancestry cluster had fewer N-insertions in productive TCRs, according to a later genetic analysis. Immune exposure information for the cohort was limited to CMV serostatus. This cohort had only TCR beta chains sequenced, and the lack of alpha or paired-chain data limited which features could be detected. Sequencing depth was assumed to be roughly uniform across donors in the presence/absence analyses, though that assumption may not hold. Because counts were too low, roughly 18 rarely observed V segments, including chromosome 9 orphons, were left out of the earlier analysis of 587 of the donors. A later genetic analysis associated a missense DCLRE1C variant with V-gene and J-gene trimming of TCR beta chains, and an independent cohort replicated the association. A later analysis found that TCR association rates varied across HLA loci, with DRB1 alleles showing the most associated TCRs and HLA-C alleles the fewest. Because some donors lacked HLA typing at each locus, the association tests relied only on the typed subset. The study gave a list of 150 to 200 TCR beta chains associated with cytomegalovirus. The 87-base-pair reads could not distinguish some IMGT-functional V segments, including TRBV6-2 and TRBV6-3, so those segments were excluded. A later analysis reported that several top co-occurrence clusters appeared linked to parvovirus B19, influenza, CMV and Epstein-Barr virus. According to a later analysis, most CMV-associated TCR beta chains appeared to be HLA-restricted, and the HLA associations seemed to be driven largely by CMV exposure. A few of the identified cytomegalovirus-associated TCR beta chains were confirmed in vitro to be specific for cytomegalovirus antigens. Specific HLA alleles were associated with roughly 16,000 TCR beta sequences at a false discovery rate of 0.05 in a later analysis. Compared with equally common non-associated chains, HLA-associated TCR beta chains in a later analysis were more clonally expanded and had lower generation probabilities. The classifier was reported to diagnose cytomegalovirus status with high specificity and sensitivity in both the original and validation cohorts. A group of highly shared sequence variants was considered likely to be a technical artifact of the sequencing pipeline. Linkage disequilibrium might explain the correlated functional status among segregating V segments, but an unknown experimental factor could not be ruled out. In an earlier analysis of about 600 of the donors, most TCR beta V segments appeared in productive rearrangements about 87% or about 30% of the time, broadly matching IMGT annotations. The authors suggested that the approach could potentially be generalized to other disease states and immunological phenotypes. A further reported finding was that TCR beta sequences accurately predicted the HLA-A and HLA-B alleles for most subjects in the first cohort. Assigning TCR associations to individual alleles was difficult when HLA alleles, especially DR and DQ, strongly co-occurred.

The library was generated by the immunoSEQ multiplex PCR assay. For the multiplex PCR, a mixture combining 60 forward primers for TCR Vbeta segments and 13 reverse primers for TCR Jbeta segments was used. The CDR3 region of rearranged TCR beta genes was amplified from genomic DNA with a multiplex PCR assay. Amplified TCR beta libraries were sequenced as 87-base-pair reads on the Illumina HiSeq System. The published analysis was carried out like this. Across the 640 or so repertoires, a later analysis counted 78 million or so unique TCR beta chains, around 11 million of which were shared by at least two donors. To remove PCR and sequencing errors, raw reads were error-corrected and collapsed into unique sequences using a nearest-neighbor algorithm that merged closely related sequences. To assign V, D and J gene segments, CDR3 sequences were aligned to IMGT reference sequences. For a sequence to be retained, a match of at least six nucleotides was required to both a V gene segment and a J gene segment. Rearrangements were classified as productive when the CDR3 lacked stop codons and remained in frame with V and J, and all other rearrangements were classified as non-productive. Following IMGT convention, CDR3 was defined as the stretch from the second conserved V-encoded cysteine up to the conserved J-encoded phenylalanine. The earlier analysis of a few hundred of the donors excluded any sequence lacking an unambiguous match to a single V gene segment. In an earlier analysis of 450 to 750 of the donors, a V segment was called functional when productive rearrangements were above 56.7%, and segregating when the standard deviation between donors exceeded 5%. A statistical classification framework was built to diagnose cytomegalovirus status from the catalog of TCR beta chain sequences. A later analysis assigned V and J genes by comparing TCR nucleotide sequences with IMGT/GENE-DB human TR gene sequences. Using the TCRdist pipeline, a later analysis assigned CDR3 sequences along with most-parsimonious VDJ recombination scenarios. In a later analysis, each TCR beta chain was defined by its CDR3 amino acid sequence together with its V-gene family, and reads lacking a unique V-gene family were excluded. As a way to deal with suspected cross-contamination and a sequencing artifact, a later analysis dropped over 550 nucleotide sequences that were highly shared and had low generation probability. For each public chain, a later analysis derived a clonal expansion index from normalized ranks of inferred template counts within each repertoire. In a later analysis, generation probabilities were computed using a VDJ recombination model fitted to out-of-frame rearrangements, and the results were checked against IGoR. Hypergeometric tests were used in a later analysis to score TCR-TCR, TCR-HLA and TCR-CMV co-occurrence, with a repertoire-size bias correction applied to the TCR pairs. In a later analysis, false discovery rates were estimated by permuting HLA or CMV assignments 20 times. In a later analysis, co-occurring TCRs were grouped using DBSCAN, and TCRdist sequence similarity was added for clustering within HLA-allele-positive subsets. For co-occurrence clustering, repertoires with fewer than 30,000 or more than 120,000 public chains were excluded, along with roughly 5 repertoires with anomalous nucleotide sharing. This is the immuneACCESS table as TCRdb keeps it, with only in-frame sequences that have V and J called. A part of the clones is gone; compared with another copy, unresolved V genes explain less than half, and the rest is unexplained. V, J and clone size were drawn from that table, and D and trimming were deduced from the DNA. The sample table holds about 100,000 clones, of which over 65% were seen once. The ten largest clones represent 2.6% of the sample.

As to this clone: Its antigen is currently not known. One base away there is no much larger clone; base qualities are not given.

The cohort comprised fewer than 700 healthy bone marrow donors. At the time of sampling, every cohort member was nominally healthy, though immune exposures that went unrecorded were likely present. The donor tested CMV seronegative, placing the donor among the 300 to 400 seronegative members of the cohort. A peripheral blood sample was provided by each donor, and peripheral blood mononuclear cells were used for TCR beta sequencing. Genomic DNA was extracted from the blood cell samples with the Qiagen DNeasy Blood Extraction Kit. The sequence joins TRBV7-8 to TRBJ2-3; the D gene is perhaps TRBD2, on 5 matching bases. Material: PBMCs. The TCR originated in a man aged 35-49 years in good health and CMV-seronegative. The base sequence is TGTGCCAGCAGCTTAGTTCGGGGATCAACAGATACGCAGTATTTT. The translation is CASSLVRGSTDTQYF. The full variable domain, with segments outside the CDR3 supplied by the reference TRBV7-8 and TRBJ2-3 proteins, appears as GAGVSQSPRYKVAKRGQDVALRCDPISGHVSLFWYQQALGQGPEFLTYFQNEAQLDKSGLPSDRFFAERPEGSVSTLKIQRTQQEDSAVYLCASSLVRGSTDTQYFGPGTRLTVL.